This is a list of T cell receptor beta chains from one sample in a study of CD8 T cells in ankylosing spondylitis. TCRdb processed the 5' RACE reads anew with MiXCR; each CDR3 protein has one entry. The data hold hundreds of thousands of distinct CDR3 sequences, with more than 25% observed a single time. Source material: blood, either unsorted or a sorted T cell fraction (not recorded which). The receptors derive from a male donor with ankylosing spondylitis or in good health (not recorded which). Both conserved end residues are part of each CDR3. D genes are given only for firm matches. A clone size is listed for some rows: how often the clone was seen (once, few, many), or a class if it is expanded.

abundance: -
d_gene: -
j_gene: TRBJ1-1
len: 13
v_gene: TRBV12-3/TRBV12-4
CDR3nt: TGTGCCAGCAGTTTGAACGGTGGCACTGAAGCTTTCTTT
CDR3aa: CASSLNGGTEAFF

abundance: once
d_gene: -
j_gene: TRBJ1-1
len: 15
v_gene: TRBV12-3/TRBV12-4
CDR3nt: TGTGCCAGCAGTGCGCAAATGGCGACAAACACTGAAGCTTTCTTT
CDR3aa: CASSAQMATNTEAFF

abundance: -
d_gene: TRBD1
j_gene: TRBJ2-7
len: 14
v_gene: TRBV10-3
CDR3nt: TGTGCCATCAGTGTAGGTAGCAGGGGGACCGAGCAGTACTTC
CDR3aa: CAISVGSRGTEQYF

abundance: -
d_gene: TRBD1
j_gene: TRBJ2-4
len: 14
v_gene: TRBV12-3/TRBV12-4
CDR3nt: TGTGCCAGCAGTCCCAACGGACAGGGAAACATTCAGTACTTC
CDR3aa: CASSPNGQGNIQYF

abundance: -
d_gene: -
j_gene: TRBJ2-5
len: 12
v_gene: TRBV7-9
CDR3nt: TGTGCCAGCAGCTCCATAAAAGAGACCCAGTACTTC
CDR3aa: CASSSIKETQYF

abundance: once
d_gene: TRBD2
j_gene: TRBJ2-5
len: 17
v_gene: TRBV7-6
CDR3nt: TGTGCCAGCAGCCCCTCCCCGGCGGGGGGCCTGTCAGAGACCCAGTACTTC
CDR3aa: CASSPSPAGGLSETQYF

abundance: -
d_gene: -
j_gene: TRBJ2-1
len: 13
v_gene: TRBV7-9
CDR3nt: TGTGCGGCAGGGTACAGCTCCTACAATGAGCAGTTCTTC
CDR3aa: CAAGYSSYNEQFF

abundance: few
d_gene: -
j_gene: TRBJ1-1
len: 16
v_gene: TRBV15
CDR3nt: TGTGCCACCAGCAGAGAACTAGGGCCACAGCATACTGAAGCTTTCTTT
CDR3aa: CATSRELGPQHTEAFF

abundance: few
d_gene: -
j_gene: TRBJ2-7
len: 12
v_gene: TRBV12-3/TRBV12-4
CDR3nt: TGTGCCAGCCGTCCATCTGGGTACGAGCAGTACTTC
CDR3aa: CASRPSGYEQYF

abundance: -
d_gene: -
j_gene: TRBJ1-1
len: 14
v_gene: TRBV12-3/TRBV12-4
CDR3nt: TGTGCCAGCAGTTTAGCAGGGAGGGTAACTGAAGCTTTCTTT
CDR3aa: CASSLAGRVTEAFF

abundance: few
d_gene: TRBD1
j_gene: TRBJ2-1
len: 14
v_gene: TRBV6-1
CDR3nt: TGTGCCAGCAGTCCAGACAGGGGAGCCAATGAGCAGTTCTTC
CDR3aa: CASSPDRGANEQFF

abundance: -
d_gene: -
j_gene: TRBJ1-3
len: 13
v_gene: TRBV12-3/TRBV12-4
CDR3nt: TGTGCCAGCAGAGACAGGCCTGGAAACACCATATATTTT
CDR3aa: CASRDRPGNTIYF

abundance: few
d_gene: -
j_gene: TRBJ2-3
len: 17
v_gene: TRBV21-1
CDR3nt: TGTGCCAGCAGCAAAGCGCCGCGGGAGGGTAGCACAGATACGCAGTATTTT
CDR3aa: CASSKAPREGSTDTQYF

abundance: -
d_gene: -
j_gene: TRBJ2-1
len: 14
v_gene: TRBV7-9
CDR3nt: TGTGCCAGCAGCCCGGGACTCCCGGATGTAGAGCAGTTCTTC
CDR3aa: CASSPGLPDVEQFF

abundance: few
d_gene: -
j_gene: TRBJ2-7
len: 15
v_gene: TRBV6-5
CDR3nt: TGTGCCAGCAGTTACTCGGGGGGAAGTCCCTACGAGCAGTACTTC
CDR3aa: CASSYSGGSPYEQYF

abundance: -
d_gene: -
j_gene: TRBJ2-3
len: 12
v_gene: TRBV2
CDR3nt: TGTGCCAGCAGTACCGGGAACCCATCGCAGTATTTT
CDR3aa: CASSTGNPSQYF

abundance: many
d_gene: TRBD1
j_gene: TRBJ2-2
len: 16
v_gene: TRBV20-1
CDR3nt: TGCAGTGCAACGTCTCCGGGACAGGGTAACACCGGGGAGCTGTTTTTT
CDR3aa: CSATSPGQGNTGELFF

abundance: few
d_gene: -
j_gene: TRBJ2-1
len: 14
v_gene: TRBV12-3/TRBV12-4
CDR3nt: TGTGCCAGCATTCTGGGTCGGACAGACAATGAGCAGTTCTTC
CDR3aa: CASILGRTDNEQFF

abundance: once
d_gene: TRBD1
j_gene: TRBJ1-1
len: 14
v_gene: TRBV12-3/TRBV12-4
CDR3nt: TGTGCCAGCAGTTTCAGCAGGGGGGCCACTGAAGCTTTCTTT
CDR3aa: CASSFSRGATEAFF

abundance: -
d_gene: TRBD1
j_gene: TRBJ2-1
len: 14
v_gene: TRBV24-1
CDR3nt: TGTGCCACCAGTGACGCGACAGGGATAAATGAGCAGTTCTTC
CDR3aa: CATSDATGINEQFF

abundance: -
d_gene: TRBD1
j_gene: TRBJ2-7
len: 18
v_gene: TRBV6-1
CDR3nt: TGTGCCAGCCGACTTGGGGTAACACAGGGGTTTAGGCTTTCGGAGCAGTACTTC
CDR3aa: CASRLGVTQGFRLSEQYF

abundance: few
d_gene: TRBD1
j_gene: TRBJ2-5
len: 13
v_gene: TRBV29-1
CDR3nt: TGCAGCGTTGATTACAGGGGTGGGGAGACCCAGTACTTC
CDR3aa: CSVDYRGGETQYF

abundance: few
d_gene: -
j_gene: TRBJ2-4
len: 16
v_gene: TRBV6-5
CDR3nt: TGTGCCAGCAGTTACGCTGCGAACCTAGCCAAAAACATTCAGTACTTC
CDR3aa: CASSYAANLAKNIQYF

abundance: few
d_gene: TRBD2
j_gene: TRBJ2-7
len: 14
v_gene: TRBV12-3/TRBV12-4
CDR3nt: TGTGCCAGCAGTTTTGGCGGGGGTCGTTCCGAGCAGTACTTC
CDR3aa: CASSFGGGRSEQYF

abundance: many
d_gene: -
j_gene: TRBJ2-3
len: 14
v_gene: TRBV12-3/TRBV12-4
CDR3nt: TGTGCCAGCAGTTTACTAGCTCTCACAGATACGCAGTATTTT
CDR3aa: CASSLLALTDTQYF

abundance: few
d_gene: TRBD1
j_gene: TRBJ1-6
len: 19
v_gene: TRBV15
CDR3nt: TGTGCCACCAGCACCCTCGGGGGGACAGATAGCTCCTATAATTCACCCCTCCACTTT
CDR3aa: CATSTLGGTDSSYNSPLHF

abundance: few
d_gene: -
j_gene: TRBJ1-2
len: 16
v_gene: TRBV5-1
CDR3nt: TGCGCCAGCAGCTCCCAAATAAGACGGGGGGATAATGGCTACACCTTC
CDR3aa: CASSSQIRRGDNGYTF

abundance: -
d_gene: TRBD1
j_gene: TRBJ1-6
len: 13
v_gene: TRBV29-1
CDR3nt: TGCAGCGTAAGACAGGGCCGGAATTCACCCCTCCACTTT
CDR3aa: CSVRQGRNSPLHF

abundance: few
d_gene: -
j_gene: TRBJ2-3
len: 14
v_gene: TRBV5-1
CDR3nt: TGCGCCTCCCGAGCCGGGACCGGCACAGATACGCAGTATTTT
CDR3aa: CASRAGTGTDTQYF

abundance: few
d_gene: -
j_gene: TRBJ2-5
len: 13
v_gene: TRBV20-1
CDR3nt: TGCAGTGCTACAGACTCCCCCCAAGAGACCCAGTACTTC
CDR3aa: CSATDSPQETQYF

abundance: few
d_gene: -
j_gene: TRBJ2-1
len: 14
v_gene: TRBV29-1
CDR3nt: TGCAGCGAATCGGGGACTGCCCAAGGGGGTGAGCAGTTCTTC
CDR3aa: CSESGTAQGGEQFF

abundance: few
d_gene: -
j_gene: TRBJ2-7
len: 14
v_gene: TRBV15
CDR3nt: TGTGCCACCAGCTCGTTTCTGGGTAGTGCCGAGCAGTACTTC
CDR3aa: CATSSFLGSAEQYF

abundance: few
d_gene: TRBD1
j_gene: TRBJ1-3
len: 15
v_gene: TRBV20-1
CDR3nt: TGCAGTGCTTGCCGACAGGGGGCGTCTGGAAACACCATATATTTT
CDR3aa: CSACRQGASGNTIYF

abundance: few
d_gene: -
j_gene: TRBJ2-7
len: 14
v_gene: TRBV5-5
CDR3nt: TGTGCCAGCAGCTTGGAGGCCCACTCCTACGAGCAGTACTTC
CDR3aa: CASSLEAHSYEQYF

abundance: few
d_gene: -
j_gene: TRBJ2-4
len: 11
v_gene: TRBV29-1
CDR3nt: TGCAGCGCTCGGGACCCAAACATTCAGTACTTC
CDR3aa: CSARDPNIQYF

abundance: -
d_gene: TRBD2
j_gene: TRBJ2-1
len: 17
v_gene: TRBV12-3/TRBV12-4
CDR3nt: TGTGCCAGCAGTCCGGGCTACGGCGGGGGGGCGGGCAATGAGCAGTTCTTC
CDR3aa: CASSPGYGGGAGNEQFF